This TCR beta chain was retrieved from a study of cytomegalovirus exposure and HLA in healthy donors. General observations from the study: It was only CMV serostatus that was available as immune exposure information. The CMV antigen specificity of a few CMV-associated chains was confirmed through in vitro analysis.

V was clipped by 6 bases and J by 4 bases; unmatched bases: 9. The CDR3 runs to 15 residues. The germline CDR1 and CDR2 sequences are SNHLY and FYNNEI. Primers included in the PCR were 60 Vbeta and 13 Jbeta primers. The repertoire was sequenced with immunoSEQ multiplex PCR; TCRdb's copy has only in-frame clones and lacks some. The sample yields under 140,000 clones, around 83% seen once. This clone was picked up one time. What it binds is unknown. The rearrangement uses TRBV2 and TRBJ2-3, with 8 bases matching TRBD1. The sample comprised PBMCs. The receptor comes from a woman in her fifties or sixties in good health and CMV-seropositive. CDR3 residues: CASSRGHNIADTQYF. The CDR3 bases are TGTGCCAGCAGCAGGGGGCATAATATCGCAGATACGCAGTATTTT. Filled out from reference TRBV2 and TRBJ2-3, the complete variable domain reads EPEVTQTPSHQVTQMGQEVILRCVPISNHLYFYWYRQILGQKVEFLVSFYNNEISEKSEIFDDQFSVERPDGSNFTLKIRSTKLEDSAMYFCASSRGHNIADTQYFGPGTRLTVL.